One and the same sample provided the 27 T cell receptor beta chains below, sequenced in a study of beta chain features in type 1 diabetes. Study-wide results and caveats: All four CD4+ subsets of Type 1 diabetes patients contained TCRB CDR3s that were moderately but significantly shorter.

The isolated RNA, all of it, was reverse transcribed, so expressed TCRB transcripts were what got sequenced. The table came from immunoSEQ multiplex PCR; TCRdb's copy has only in-frame clones and leaves some out. The sample contains around 600,000 clones, 9.5% to 15% of which appear only once. Their cognate antigens are unknown. The material sequenced was naive CD4+ T cells from blood. The origin of the receptors is a man aged 30 to 39 with type 1 diabetes.

The J gene is TRBJ2-7, the V gene TRBV5-1, with 12 bases identical to TRBD1. The CDR3 totals 14 residues. Germline CDR1 SGHRS, CDR2 YFSETQ. The junction had 5 bases not matched to a gene; V was cut back by 4 bases and J by 6 bases. CDR3 residues: CASSPGQGAAEQYF. The CDR3 DNA follows: TGCGCCAGCAGCCCGGGACAGGGGGCGGCCGAGCAGTACTTC.

V and J are TRBV4-3 and TRBJ1-2; D is undetermined. This CDR3 is built from 15 residues. Trimming took 1 base from V and 4 from J, leaving 13 bases between them. From germline, CDR1 is LGHNA and CDR2 YSLEER. The CDR3: CASSQGDTNPYGYTF. DNA of the CDR3: TGCGCCAGCAGCCAAGGAGACACCAACCCCTATGGCTACACCTTC.

This clone occurred once. V usage is TRBV10-2 and J usage is TRBJ1-2; D is possibly TRBD1 (6 bases). Germline lookup yields CDR1 WSHSY and CDR2 SAAADI. The CDR3 spans 14 residues. The V and J ends lost 4 bases and 10 bases respectively, with 19 bases between them. The CDR3 nucleotides are TGCGCCAGCAGTGCCCCGGACAGACCCGAATTCTACACCTTC. This codes for CASSAPDRPEFYTF.

This clone was seen more than once but under ten times. This CDR3 is CSVGGVVETQYF. The CDR3 DNA is TGCAGCGTTGGGGGGGTCGTAGAGACCCAGTACTTC. The V and J genes are TRBV29-1 and TRBJ2-5; D perhaps matches TRBD2 (6 bases). V was shortened by 4 bases and J by 4 bases, with 10 bases between the two germline ends. This CDR3 comprises 12 residues. Looked up from germline, CDR1 is SQVTM and CDR2 is ANQGSEA.

In this sample, this clone turned up a few times. The genes are TRBV6-5 and TRBJ2-7; the match to TRBD2 covers 7 bases. V shed 3 bases and J 0 bases; nucleotides not matched to a gene: 8. Germline CDR1 is MNHEY and CDR2 is SVGAGI. This CDR3 contains 16 residues. CDR3 amino acids: CASSYGAGSSSYEQYF. The DNA of the CDR3 is TGTGCCAGCAGTTATGGAGCGGGGTCGAGCTCCTACGAGCAGTACTTC.

This clone has only a few counts. The chain carries TRBV29-1 and TRBJ2-3, with 11 nucleotides matching TRBD2. There are 14 residues in the CDR3. V lost 7 bases to trimming and J lost 1 base; unmatched junction nucleotides: 4. Germline CDR1 is SQVTM and CDR2 is ANQGSEA. The CDR3 DNA reads TGCAGCGCTCCGACTAGCGGGGGCACAGATACGCAGTATTTT. It yields the protein CSAPTSGGTDTQYF.

The J gene is TRBJ2-3, the V gene TRBV7-9; D ambiguous. Germline V gene sequence: CDR1 SEHNR, CDR2 FQNEAQ (reference sequence). V shed 1 base and J shed 1 base, with 9 bases lying between them. This CDR3 has 15 residues. The CDR3 spells CASSLGGTRTDTQYF. The CDR3, as DNA: TGTGCCAGCAGCTTAGGGGGTACCCGCACAGATACGCAGTATTTT.

This clone occurred a few times. The chain uses TRBV29-1 and TRBJ1-1; 8 nucleotides agree with TRBD1. CDR1 is SQVTM, CDR2 ANQGSEA, per germline. With V trimmed by 4 bases and J by 0 bases, 7 bases remained unmatched. This CDR3 comprises 15 residues. The chain's CDR3 is CSVGWTGRMNTEAFF. The CDR3 DNA reads TGCAGCGTTGGCTGGACAGGGCGAATGAACACTGAAGCTTTCTTT.

This chain links TRBV28 with TRBJ2-7, with D possibly being TRBD1 (6 bases). Trimming shortened V by 1 base and J by 2 bases, and 9 bases separated the two germline ends. Germline V CDR1 and CDR2: MDHEN, SYDVKM. The CDR3 totals 14 residues. The CDR3 sequence is CASSLSDRPYEQYF. The CDR3, as DNA: TGTGCCAGCAGTTTATCGGACAGACCCTACGAGCAGTACTTC.

This clone was observed a few times. The chain couples TRBV7-2 to TRBJ2-1, with D hard to call. Germline CDR1 and CDR2: SGHTA and FQGNSA. The CDR3 runs 15 residues. V was clipped by 5 bases and J by 0 bases, with 11 bases between them. CDR3: CASSAGSSSYNEQFF. CDR3 nucleotides: TGTGCCAGCAGCGCAGGCTCTAGCTCCTACAATGAGCAGTTCTTC.

This clone was picked up a small number of times. The chain employs TRBV5-1 and TRBJ1-4; D uncertain. Germline-derived CDR1 and CDR2 are SGHRS and YFSETQ. The CDR3 is made up of 13 amino acids. The V end was cut by 4 bases, the J end by 4 bases, with 8 bases between. The chain's CDR3 is CASSTGDNEKLFF. Here the CDR3 DNA reads TGCGCCAGCAGCACTGGGGATAATGAAAAACTGTTTTTT.

The chain is built from TRBV11-2 and TRBJ2-1; no clear D gene. Trimming stripped 3 bases from V and 0 bases from J, with 9 bases between. CDR1 and CDR2 from the germline V gene are SGHAT and FQNNGV. CDR3 length equals 15 residues. The chain's CDR3 is CASSFRDYSYNEQFF. The CDR3 nucleotides read TGTGCCAGCAGCTTTAGGGATTACTCCTACAATGAGCAGTTCTTC.

This clone has more than one count but fewer than ten. The CDR3 DNA follows: TGTGCCAGCAGCGTAGGAGCGGGGGGGCGTCTACCAGAGACCCAGTACTTC. Translation gives CASSVGAGGRLPETQYF. The chain links TRBV9 to TRBJ2-5; 10 nucleotides line up with TRBD2. J gave up 4 bases and V 0 bases, and 9 bases lay outside the gene matches. CDR3 size: 17 residues. The germline gives CDR1 SGDLS, CDR2 YYNGEE.

The V gene is TRBV13, the J gene TRBJ1-6; D perhaps matches TRBD1 (5 bases). The CDR3 spans 16 residues. Germline CDR1 and CDR2: PRHDT and FYEKMQ (reference sequence). V was cut by 3 bases and J by 7 bases, with 16 bases left in between. CDR3 sequence reads: CASSLSGWQGNSPLHF. The DNA for the CDR3 is TGTGCCAGCAGCTTGTCCGGGTGGCAGGGAAATTCACCCCTCCACTTT.

Remarks on this clone: The same CDR3 arises from other DNA sequences in this sample as well. V usage is TRBV6-5 and J usage is TRBJ2-7, with 11 bases matching TRBD1. J lost 4 bases, V lost 0 bases, and 2 bases had no gene match. The length of the CDR3 is 15 residues. CDR1 is MNHEY and CDR2 is SVGAGI in the germline V gene. CDR3 sequence (DNA): TGTGCCAGCAGTTACTCCGGGACAGGGGGATACGAGCAGTACTTC. It is translated as CASSYSGTGGYEQYF.

This chain uses TRBV18 with TRBJ2-7; perhaps TRBD2 as D (6 bases). Looked up from germline, CDR1 is KGHSH and CDR2 is LQKENI. The length of the CDR3 is 13 residues. V gave up 6 bases and J gave up 3 bases, with 12 bases separating them. The CDR3 DNA sequence: TGTGCCAGCTCGCGGGACGGTTTCTACGAGCAGTACTTC. Encoded protein: CASSRDGFYEQYF.

The chain carries TRBV30 and TRBJ2-3, with D possibly being TRBD2 (5 bases). Per the germline V gene, CDR1 is GTSNPN and CDR2 is SVGIG (reference sequence). The V end was cut by 1 base, the J end by 6 bases, with 14 bases between. The CDR3 is 14 amino acids. CDR3 sequence reads: CAWSADFPQDTQYF. CDR3 coding DNA: TGTGCCTGGAGTGCGGACTTTCCTCAGGATACGCAGTATTTT. The complete variable domain, with remaining parts taken from reference TRBV30 and TRBJ2-3, reads SQTIHQWPATLVQPVGSPLSLECTVEGTSNPNLYWYRQAAGRGLQLLFYSVGIGQISSEVPQNLSASRPQDRQFILSSKKLLLSDSGFYLCAWSADFPQDTQYFGPGTRLTVL.

The chain recombines TRBV11-2 with TRBJ2-7; 8 nucleotides line up with TRBD1. From germline, CDR1 is SGHAT and CDR2 FQNNGV. V shed 2 bases and J 5 bases; nucleotides not matched to a gene: 8. The CDR3 spans 15 residues. CDR3 sequence: CASSLSRTGSHEQYF. In DNA, the CDR3 is TGTGCCAGCAGCTTATCGCGGACAGGGAGCCACGAGCAGTACTTC. Full variable domain (rest looked up from reference TRBV11-2 and TRBJ2-7): EAGVAQSPRYKIIEKRQSVAFWCNPISGHATLYWYQQILGQGPKLLIQFQNNGVVDDSQLPKDRFSAERLKGVDSTLKIQPAKLEDSAVYLCASSLSRTGSHEQYFGPGTRLTVT.

The table lists this clone with a few counts. This sequence joins TRBV11-2 and TRBJ1-6; D is uncertain. CDR1 and CDR2 (germline): SGHAT, FQNNGV. Trimming took off 5 bases at V and 14 bases at J, with 16 bases between the two ends. The CDR3 spans 13 residues. The CDR3: CASSTLAAPTLHF. DNA for the CDR3: TGTGCCAGCAGCACCCTGGCAGCCCCAACCCTCCACTTT.

Only a few counts were recorded for this clone. This sequence joins TRBV4-2 and TRBJ2-7, with TRBD1 matching 9 bases. Germline V gene sequence: CDR1 LGHNA, CDR2 YNFKEQ. This CDR3 region has 13 residues. J gave up 5 bases and V 4 bases, and 3 bases lay outside the gene matches. The CDR3 nucleotides are TGTGCCAGCAGCCGTACAGGGGGCAACGAGCAGTACTTC. This gives the protein CASSRTGGNEQYF.

This clone appeared a few times. CDR3 DNA sequence: TGTGCCAGCAGCCAGGGACTAGCGGGGGTAGAGACCCAGTACTTC. This encodes CASSQGLAGVETQYF. V gene TRBV11-3 combines with J gene TRBJ2-5; 14 bases are a match to TRBD2. The germline V gene encodes CDR1 SGHNT and CDR2 YENEEA. Trimming removed 5 bases from V and 4 bases from J; junction bases left unmatched: 3. This CDR3 has 15 residues.

The chain uses TRBV7-3 and TRBJ2-6; D is perhaps TRBD1 or TRBD2 (5 bases each). The CDR3 consists of 17 residues. CDR1 SGHTA and CDR2 FQGTGA come from the germline V gene. Trimming pared 0 bases from V and 0 bases from J, leaving 9 bases between. The chain's CDR3 is CASSLTWGNSGANVLTF. CDR3 DNA sequence: TGTGCCAGCAGCTTAACTTGGGGGAACTCTGGGGCCAACGTCCTGACTTTC.

The rearrangement links TRBV7-2 to TRBJ2-3; 10 bases agree with TRBD2. V lost 6 bases to trimming and J lost 8 bases; unmatched junction nucleotides: 11. The V gene's germline CDR1 is SGHTA and CDR2 FQGNSA. This CDR3 region has 15 residues. Here the CDR3 reads CASSPPASGGLTQYF. CDR3 DNA sequence: TGTGCCAGCAGTCCCCCGGCTAGCGGGGGCCTTACGCAGTATTTT.

This clone was detected a few times. The CDR3 does not end in the conserved phenylalanine or tryptophan, so this is likely a read error. The DNA is omitted, as the CDR3 cannot be located on it reliably, and the CDR3 follows TCRdb's listing. The chain joins TRBV2 to TRBJ1-3; no DNA check was done on the table's D call, TRBD1. The CDR3 is 11 residues long, ends included. In germline, CDR1 is SNHLY, CDR2 FYNNEI. CDR3 in amino acids: CASSEGGQGLR.

This clone has a handful of counts. The chain employs TRBV6-6 and TRBJ1-1; no clear D. Deletions cut 0 bases from V and 10 bases from J, with 6 bases between. Germline CDR1 MNHNY, CDR2 SVGAGI (reference sequence). The CDR3 covers 11 residues. CDR3 sequence (DNA): TGTGCCAGCAGTTACTCAGGGTTAGCTTTCTTT. It is translated as CASSYSGLAFF.

There are a few counts of this clone. The chain combines TRBV9 with TRBJ2-5; D might be TRBD2 (5 bases). Trimming removed 4 bases from V and 5 bases from J, with 12 bases in between. This CDR3 comprises 13 residues. CDR1 SGDLS and CDR2 YYNGEE come from the germline V gene. In nucleotides, the CDR3 is TGTGCCAGCAGCCCCCCGGGCGGGGAGACCCAGTACTTC. Translating gives CASSPPGGETQYF.

This clone was counted between two and nine times. V gene TRBV28 combines with J gene TRBJ1-5, with D uncertain. Trimming took off 7 bases at V and 4 bases at J, with 5 bases between the two ends. In germline, CDR1 is MDHEN, CDR2 SYDVKM. The CDR3 is 11 residues long. CDR3 in amino acids: CASNTNQPQHF. CDR3 bases: TGTGCCAGCAACACAAATCAGCCCCAGCATTTT.